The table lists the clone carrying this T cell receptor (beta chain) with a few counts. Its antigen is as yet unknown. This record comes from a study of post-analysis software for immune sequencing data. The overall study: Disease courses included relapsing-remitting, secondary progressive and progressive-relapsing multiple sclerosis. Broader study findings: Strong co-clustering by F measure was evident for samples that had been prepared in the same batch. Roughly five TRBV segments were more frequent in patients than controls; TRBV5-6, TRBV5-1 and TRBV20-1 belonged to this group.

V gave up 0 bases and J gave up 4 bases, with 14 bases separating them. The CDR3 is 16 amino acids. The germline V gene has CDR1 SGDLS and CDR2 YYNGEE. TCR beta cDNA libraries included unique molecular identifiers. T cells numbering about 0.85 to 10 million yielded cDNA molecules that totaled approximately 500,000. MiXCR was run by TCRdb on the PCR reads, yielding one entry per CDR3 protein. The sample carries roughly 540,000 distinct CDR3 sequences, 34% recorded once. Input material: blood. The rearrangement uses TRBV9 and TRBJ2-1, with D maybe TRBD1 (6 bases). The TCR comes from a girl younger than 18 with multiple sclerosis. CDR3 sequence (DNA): TGTGCCAGCAGCGTAGGATGGCAGGGGCCTTACAATGAGCAGTTCTTC. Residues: CASSVGWQGPYNEQFF.